The 7 T cell receptor beta chains listed next were all sequenced from one sample in a study of T cells after yellow fever vaccination. One entry per CDR3 protein, called by TCRdb with MiXCR from the 5' RACE reads. In the table there are hundreds of thousands of distinct CDR3 sequences, 15% to 20% of which are singletons. Material: PBMCs, obtained 15 days after the yellow fever booster vaccination. Source of these receptors: a man in his thirties or forties who received the YFV17D yellow fever vaccine.

V gene TRBV5-1 combines with J gene TRBJ2-1; D gene ambiguous. Germline assignment: CDR1 SGHRS and CDR2 YFSETQ. Deletions cut 7 bases from V and 8 bases from J, with 19 bases between. This CDR3 spans 14 amino acids. Here the CDR3 reads CASGAPDGLDEQFF. Written as DNA, the CDR3 is TGCGCCAGCGGTGCCCCCGATGGGTTGGATGAGCAGTTCTTC.

The count of this clonotype is one. The CDR3 bases are TGTGCCAGCAGCGTACCGGAGGGGGCCGGGTCCTACAATGAGCAGTTCTTC. This translates into CASSVPEGAGSYNEQFF. This rearrangement joins TRBV7-9 to TRBJ2-1, with D possibly matching TRBD1 (7 bases). The V end was cut by 5 bases, the J end by 1 base, with 18 bases between. Germline lookup yields CDR1 SEHNR and CDR2 FQNEAQ (reference sequence). The CDR3 spans 17 residues.

The chain joins TRBV20-1 to TRBJ2-7; a possible D gene is TRBD1 (6 bases). The CDR3 loop spans 14 amino acids. V lost 5 bases to trimming and J lost 1 base, with 15 bases between them. The germline gives CDR1 DFQATT, CDR2 SNEGSKA (reference sequence). CDR3 sequence: CSAAGTKISYEQYF. The DNA for the CDR3 is TGCAGTGCTGCCGGGACAAAAATATCCTACGAGCAGTACTTC.

The sample holds a few counts of this clonotype. The V call is TRBV7-2, the J call TRBJ2-5, with 9 bases aligning to TRBD1. J was trimmed by 5 bases and V by 1 base; bases with no gene match: 5. This CDR3 spans 15 amino acids. The germline gives CDR1 SGHTA, CDR2 FQGNSA. CDR3 sequence: CASSLGGQGGETQYF. The CDR3 bases are TGTGCCAGCAGCTTAGGGGGACAGGGAGGGGAGACCCAGTACTTC.

This clonotype has at least ten counts. The CDR3 sequence is CASSFPSSGRFSGANVLTF. As DNA, the CDR3 is TGTGCCAGCAGCTTCCCCTCTAGCGGGAGGTTCTCTGGGGCCAACGTCCTGACTTTC. The chain joins TRBV5-6 to TRBJ2-6; TRBD2 matches at 11 bases. Germline V gene sequence: CDR1 SGHDT, CDR2 YYEEEE. V lost 2 bases and J lost 0; bases outside the gene matches: 7. The CDR3 loop spans 19 amino acids.

This clonotype has only a few counts. The chain links TRBV7-6 to TRBJ2-5, with D perhaps TRBD2 (7 bases). Germline V CDR1 and CDR2: SGHVS, FNYEAQ. V lost 2 bases to trimming and J lost 5 bases, with 18 bases between them. This CDR3 is built from 16 residues. Here the CDR3 reads CASSLTTEGGRETQYF. CDR3 DNA: TGTGCCAGCAGCTTAACGACAGAGGGGGGGAGGGAGACCCAGTACTTC.

This chain links TRBV20-1 with TRBJ2-1; D is unresolved. The length of the CDR3 is 12 residues. Germline-derived CDR1 and CDR2 are DFQATT and SNEGSKA (reference sequence). V was shortened by 4 bases and J by 9 bases, with 13 bases between the two germline ends. The CDR3 DNA is TGCAGTGCTAAAACCCTTTTAGCTGAGCAGTTCTTC. The encoded protein is CSAKTLLAEQFF.